The sample holds a few counts of the clone carrying this T cell receptor (beta chain). Antigen unknown. The record originates from a study of early T cells in non-severe SARS-CoV-2 infection. Turning to the study itself: The authors sequenced bulk RNA from unsorted whole blood, leaving chains unpaired.

The study's findings and limits: Reliance on VDJdb matching favored anti-spike CD8 responses; private and CD4 specificities were missed.

The CDR3 extends over 14 amino acids. V was cut by 0 bases and J by 0 bases, with 6 bases left in between. Germline CDR1 reads SGHRS; CDR2 reads YFSETQ. Unique molecular identifiers tagged individual cDNA molecules. TCRdb reprocessed the 5' RACE reads with MiXCR, giving one entry per CDR3 protein. The table shows 100,000 to 120,000 distinct CDR3 sequences, with around 13% occurring only once. This rearrangement joins TRBV5-1 to TRBJ1-1; no definite D call. The clonotype comes from an adult who was a healthcare worker with PCR-confirmed SARS-CoV-2 infection or an uninfected control (not recorded which). The sample was whole blood, taken at baseline. The CDR3 here is CASSLGEMNTEAFF. The DNA for the CDR3 is TGCGCCAGCAGCTTGGGGGAAATGAACACTGAAGCTTTCTTT.